These T cell receptor beta chains were read from a single sample in a study of blood T cell repertoires in COVID-19. Repertoires were generated with immunoSEQ multiplex PCR, while TCRdb's copy carries only in-frame clones and drops some. The sample shows roughly 99,000 clones, roughly 88% of them seen only once. Material: peripheral blood. The receptors derive from a man aged 50-60 years with COVID-19, enrolled during active disease. Each CDR3 is given with its conserved first and last residue. Fields, in order: D gene, clone size, J gene, V gene, CDR3 protein, CDR3 DNA. D genes are given only for firm matches. Expanded clones are given a class, and other clones once, few, many or no size at all.

>NA|few|TRBJ2-2|TRBV7-3
CASSLSRENTGELFF
TGTGCCAGCAGCTTATCCAGGGAGAACACCGGGGAGCTGTTTTTT
>TRBD1|NA|TRBJ1-1|TRBV9
CASSGLTGDSEAFF
TGTGCCAGCAGCGGTCTGACAGGGGACTCTGAAGCTTTCTTT
>TRBD1|NA|TRBJ1-5|TRBV7-2
CASSLGDRVFGNQPQHF
TGTGCCAGCAGCTTAGGGGACAGGGTTTTTGGCAATCAGCCCCAGCATTTT
>TRBD1|NA|TRBJ1-4|TRBV5-4
CASSPRQGFEKLFF
TGTGCCAGCAGCCCACGACAGGGCTTTGAAAAACTGTTTTTT
>TRBD1|NA|TRBJ1-3|TRBV2
CASRTGGNTIYF
TGTGCCAGCAGGACAGGGGGAAACACCATATATTTT
>NA|NA|TRBJ2-7|TRBV28
CASSLHGGIYEQYF
TGTGCCAGCAGTTTGCACGGGGGTATCTACGAGCAGTACTTC
>TRBD1|NA|TRBJ1-1|TRBV4-2
CASSHGQGMNTEAFF
TGTGCCAGCAGCCATGGACAGGGTATGAACACTGAAGCTTTCTTT
>NA|NA|TRBJ1-1|TRBV7-3
CASKAGRNTEAFF
TGTGCCAGCAAAGCCGGGAGGAACACTGAAGCTTTCTTT
>NA|NA|TRBJ2-7|TRBV5-4
CASSLRDTYEQYF
TGTGCCAGCAGCTTGAGGGACACGTACGAGCAGTACTTC
>TRBD1|NA|TRBJ1-5|TRBV2
CASRGTGNNQPQHF
TGTGCCAGCAGGGGGACAGGGAATAATCAGCCCCAGCATTTT
>NA|NA|TRBJ1-6|TRBV28
CASSTPRGESGTRNSPLHF
TGTGCCAGCAGCACACCGCGGGGAGAGTCTGGGACCAGGAATTCACCCCTCCACTTT
>NA|NA|TRBJ2-2|TRBV5-4
CASSEEAGATGELFF
TGTGCCAGCAGTGAAGAGGCAGGGGCCACCGGGGAGCTGTTTTTT
>TRBD1|NA|TRBJ1-2|TRBV7-2
CASSLDRVKGYTF
TGTGCCAGCAGCTTGGACAGGGTAAAAGGCTACACCTTC
>TRBD2|NA|TRBJ2-7|TRBV6-6
CASRERGNEQYF
TGTGCCAGCCGAGAGCGGGGTAACGAGCAGTACTTC
>TRBD2|NA|TRBJ2-2|TRBV3-1/TRBV3-2
CASSKSGGANTGELFF
TGTGCCAGCAGTAAAAGCGGGGGGGCCAACACCGGGGAGCTGTTTTTT
>NA|NA|TRBJ1-4|TRBV21-1
CASSKGQALGKLFF
TGTGCCAGCAGCAAGGGGCAAGCCCTGGGAAAACTGTTTTTT
>TRBD2|once|TRBJ2-3|TRBV7-8
CASSPTSGGSADTQYF
TGTGCCAGCAGCCCAACTAGCGGGGGGTCCGCAGATACGCAGTATTTT
>TRBD2|NA|TRBJ2-1|TRBV5-5
CASSSGLAGALSYNEQFF
TGTGCCAGCAGCTCGGGACTAGCGGGGGCTTTGTCCTACAATGAGCAGTTCTTC
>NA|NA|TRBJ1-6|TRBV2
CASSVGGAGNSPLHF
TGTGCCAGCAGTGTGGGGGGGGCTGGAAATTCACCCCTCCACTTT
>NA|NA|TRBJ1-3|TRBV7-3
CASSPTPGDTIYF
TGTGCCAGCAGCCCTACCCCAGGGGACACCATATATTTT
>NA|NA|TRBJ1-5|TRBV28
CASRGGVNQPQHF
TGTGCCAGCAGGGGAGGGGTCAATCAGCCCCAGCATTTT
>TRBD1|NA|TRBJ1-2|TRBV7-2
CASSPIPGTGHGYTF
TGTGCCAGCAGCCCTATTCCCGGGACAGGGCATGGCTACACCTTC
>NA|NA|TRBJ1-6|TRBV11-2
CASSPSADGNSPLHF
TGTGCCAGCAGCCCATCTGCCGATGGCAATTCACCCCTCCACTTT
>NA|NA|TRBJ1-1|TRBV5-1
CASSFNGGMNTEAFF
TGCGCCAGCAGCTTCAACGGGGGGATGAACACTGAAGCTTTCTTT
>TRBD1|many|TRBJ2-7|TRBV29-1
CSVGMGTGVHEQYF
TGCAGCGTTGGAATGGGGACAGGGGTCCACGAGCAGTACTTC
>NA|NA|TRBJ1-2|TRBV5-5
CASSLTHAGRIYGYTF
TGTGCCAGCAGCTTGACCCACGCGGGCAGGATCTATGGCTACACCTTC
>NA|NA|TRBJ2-1|TRBV10-2
CASSTQGNEQFF
TGCGCCAGCAGTACCCAGGGTAATGAGCAGTTCTTC